The rows below give T cell receptor beta chains drawn from one sample of a study of control samples from healthy donors and cancer patients. The method was immunoSEQ multiplex PCR; TCRdb's version includes in-frame clones alone and lacks a portion of them. The data contain some 100,000 clones, more than 90% of them seen just once; the ten biggest clones take up about 3%. Sequencing was done on a sample of blood. These receptors all come from a human donor in good health. The donor label of this sample is uncertain. CDR3s include the opening cysteine and the closing phenylalanine or tryptophan. D genes are given only for firm matches. Size tells how often a clone was seen (once, few, many) or the class of an expanded clone, and some rows leave it out.

TRBJ2-7,TRBV5-5,TRBD1,NA,CASSLEGAGYEQYF,TGTGCCAGCAGCTTGGAGGGGGCAGGTTACGAGCAGTACTTC
TRBJ2-5,TRBV24-1,TRBD2,NA,CATLRAGGIGETQYF,TGTGCCACCTTGCGAGCGGGGGGGATTGGGGAGACCCAGTACTTC
TRBJ2-2,TRBV19,NA,NA,CASSIQGGIRGTGELFF,TGTGCCAGTAGTATACAGGGGGGAATACGAGGTACCGGGGAGCTGTTTTTT
TRBJ1-3,TRBV5-6,NA,once,CASSPGRIRNTIYF,TGTGCCAGCAGCCCGGGGCGCATTAGAAACACCATATATTTT
TRBJ1-5,TRBV30,TRBD1,NA,CAWSLTGTGHQPQHF,TGTGCCTGGAGTCTCACCGGGACAGGGCATCAGCCCCAGCATTTT
TRBJ2-5,TRBV6-1,NA,NA,CASSVSAWIGGETQYF,TGTGCCAGCAGTGTCAGCGCCTGGATAGGGGGAGAGACCCAGTACTTC
TRBJ1-5,TRBV19,TRBD1,NA,CATSGGAFRNQPQHF,TGTGCCACTTCAGGGGGCGCGTTTCGTAATCAGCCCCAGCATTTT
TRBJ1-5,TRBV2,TRBD1,NA,CASRTGLNNQPQHF,TGTGCCAGCAGGACAGGGCTGAACAATCAGCCCCAGCATTTT
TRBJ1-1,TRBV2,NA,NA,CASSERENTEAFF,TGTGCCAGCAGTGAACGGGAGAACACTGAAGCTTTCTTT
TRBJ2-3,TRBV5-1,TRBD2,NA,CASSLGGGASTDTQYF,TGCGCCAGCAGCTTGGGCGGGGGAGCTAGCACAGATACGCAGTATTTT
TRBJ1-3,TRBV11-2,NA,NA,CASSLVSSGNTIYF,TGTGCCAGCAGCTTAGTCTCCTCTGGAAACACCATATATTTT
TRBJ1-1,TRBV5-4,NA,NA,CASSVGDNTEAFF,TGTGCCAGCAGCGTGGGGGATAACACTGAAGCTTTCTTT
TRBJ1-4,TRBV3-1/TRBV3-2,NA,few,CASSQGFEKLFF,TGTGCCAGCAGCCAAGGTTTCGAAAAACTGTTTTTT
TRBJ1-5,TRBV19,TRBD1,NA,CASSDRDSNQPQHF,TGTGCCAGCTCCGACAGGGATAGCAATCAGCCCCAGCATTTT
TRBJ2-1,TRBV25-1,NA,once,CASRDVVGYNEQFF,TGTGCCAGCAGAGATGTTGTGGGTTACAATGAGCAGTTCTTC
TRBJ2-3,TRBV9,TRBD2,NA,CASSFTSGGTDTQYF,TGTGCCAGCAGCTTTACTAGCGGGGGCACAGATACGCAGTATTTT
TRBJ1-6,TRBV2,NA,NA,CASSEFRGGSPLHF,TGTGCCAGCAGTGAATTCAGGGGAGGTTCACCCCTCCACTTT
TRBJ1-1,TRBV24-1,NA,NA,CATSGTDTEAFF,TGTGCCACCAGTGGGACAGACACTGAAGCTTTCTTT
TRBJ2-1,TRBV15,TRBD2,NA,CATSRGGVNEQFF,TGTGCCACCAGCAGGGGGGGGGTTAATGAGCAGTTCTTC
TRBJ1-4,TRBV7-9,TRBD1,NA,CASSLGTGLSTNEKLFF,TGTGCCAGCAGCTTAGGGACAGGACTCTCAACTAATGAAAAACTGTTTTTT
TRBJ2-5,TRBV27,TRBD1,once,CARGTVEGETQYF,TGTGCCAGGGGGACAGTCGAGGGAGAGACCCAGTACTTC
TRBJ1-5,TRBV3-1/TRBV3-2,NA,NA,CASSHPKGSNQPQHF,TGTGCCAGCAGCCATCCCAAAGGGAGCAATCAGCCCCAGCATTTT
TRBJ1-1,TRBV4-3,TRBD1,few,CASSQILTGEAFF,TGCGCCAGCAGCCAAATATTGACAGGGGAAGCTTTCTTT
TRBJ2-7,TRBV5-4,NA,NA,CASSLLKVDEQYF,TGTGCCAGCAGCTTGTTGAAGGTTGACGAGCAGTACTTC
TRBJ2-5,TRBV24-1,TRBD1,NA,CATSAPGQGAETQYF,TGTGCCACCAGTGCCCCGGGACAGGGGGCGGAGACCCAGTACTTC